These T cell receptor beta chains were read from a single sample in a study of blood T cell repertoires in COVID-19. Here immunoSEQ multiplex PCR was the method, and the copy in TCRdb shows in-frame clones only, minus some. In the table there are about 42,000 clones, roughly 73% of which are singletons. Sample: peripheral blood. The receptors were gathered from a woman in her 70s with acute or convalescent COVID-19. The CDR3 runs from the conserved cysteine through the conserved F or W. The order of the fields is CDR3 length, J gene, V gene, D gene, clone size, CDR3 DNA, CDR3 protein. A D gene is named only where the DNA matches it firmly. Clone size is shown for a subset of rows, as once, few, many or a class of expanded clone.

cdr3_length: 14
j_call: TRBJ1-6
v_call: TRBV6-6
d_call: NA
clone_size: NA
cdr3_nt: TGTGCCAGCAGTTACTCAGGGGAGGATTCACCCCTCCACTTT
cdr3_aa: CASSYSGEDSPLHF

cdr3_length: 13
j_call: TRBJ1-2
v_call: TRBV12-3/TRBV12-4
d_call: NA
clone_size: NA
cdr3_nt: TGTGCCAGCACCCCGACCGGGAACTATGGCTACACCTTC
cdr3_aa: CASTPTGNYGYTF

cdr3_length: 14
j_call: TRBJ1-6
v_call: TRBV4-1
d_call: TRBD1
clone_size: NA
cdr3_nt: TGCGCCAGCAGACAGGGGTTAAATAATTCACCCCTCCACTTT
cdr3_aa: CASRQGLNNSPLHF

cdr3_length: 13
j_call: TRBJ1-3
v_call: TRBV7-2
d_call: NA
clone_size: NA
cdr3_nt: TGTGCCAGCACCCAGGGGTCTGGAAACACCATATATTTT
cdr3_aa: CASTQGSGNTIYF

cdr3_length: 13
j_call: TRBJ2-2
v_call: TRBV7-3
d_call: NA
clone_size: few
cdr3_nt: TGTGCCAGCAGCACATCAGTCCACGGGGAGCTGTTTTTT
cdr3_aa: CASSTSVHGELFF

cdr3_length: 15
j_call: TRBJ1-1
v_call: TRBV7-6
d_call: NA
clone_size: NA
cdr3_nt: TGTGCCAGCAGCCCCGGCGATAGCCGAACCATTGAAGCTTTCTTT
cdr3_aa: CASSPGDSRTIEAFF

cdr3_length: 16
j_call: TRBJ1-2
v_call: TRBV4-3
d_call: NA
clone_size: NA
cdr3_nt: TGCGCCAGCAGCCAAGTTAGACAGGAAAGCCTGTCGGGCTACACCTTC
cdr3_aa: CASSQVRQESLSGYTF

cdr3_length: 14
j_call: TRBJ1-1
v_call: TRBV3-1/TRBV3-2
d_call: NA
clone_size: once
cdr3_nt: TGTGCCAGCAGCCAAGATGTGGGGGGGCGTTTGGCTTTCTTT
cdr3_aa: CASSQDVGGRLAFF

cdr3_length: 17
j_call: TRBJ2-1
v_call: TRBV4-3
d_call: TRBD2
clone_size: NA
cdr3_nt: TGCGCCAGCAGCCAAGAGGGCTCTAGCGGGGGGGCGTATGAGCAGTTCTTC
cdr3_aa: CASSQEGSSGGAYEQFF

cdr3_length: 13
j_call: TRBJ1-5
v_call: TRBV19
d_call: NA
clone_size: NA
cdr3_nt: TGTGCCAGTAGTATAAGCTCGTATCAGCCCCAGCATTTT
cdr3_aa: CASSISSYQPQHF

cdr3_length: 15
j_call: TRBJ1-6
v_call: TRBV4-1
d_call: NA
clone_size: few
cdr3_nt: TGCGCCAGCAGCCACCCCCAAGGACTTAATTCACCCCTCCACTTT
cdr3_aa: CASSHPQGLNSPLHF

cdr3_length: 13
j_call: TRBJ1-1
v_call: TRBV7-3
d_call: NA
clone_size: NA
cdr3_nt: TGTGCCAGCAGCTTAGCGGGAGACACTGAAGCTTTCTTT
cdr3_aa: CASSLAGDTEAFF

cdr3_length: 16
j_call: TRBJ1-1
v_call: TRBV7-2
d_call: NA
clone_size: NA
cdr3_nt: TGTGCCAGCAGCCGCGGACTTCGTCCGGGGGACACTGAAGCTTTCTTT
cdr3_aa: CASSRGLRPGDTEAFF

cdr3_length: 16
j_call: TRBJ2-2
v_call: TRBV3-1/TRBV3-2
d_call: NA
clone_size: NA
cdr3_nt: TGTGCCAGCAGCCAAGAGGGCGGGGCGAACACCGGGGAGCTGTTTTTT
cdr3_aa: CASSQEGGANTGELFF

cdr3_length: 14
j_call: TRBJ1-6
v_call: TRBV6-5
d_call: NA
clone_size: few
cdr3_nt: TGTGCCAGCAGCCGAACAGGGAGTAATTCACCCCTCCACTTT
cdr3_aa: CASSRTGSNSPLHF

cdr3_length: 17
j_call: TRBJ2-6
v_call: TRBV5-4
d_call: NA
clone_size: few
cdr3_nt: TGTGCCAGCAGAATTCAGGGGCAATCCCCTGGGGCCAACGTCCTGACTTTC
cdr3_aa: CASRIQGQSPGANVLTF

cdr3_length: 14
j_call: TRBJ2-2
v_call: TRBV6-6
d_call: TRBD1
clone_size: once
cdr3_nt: TGTGCCAGCAGCAGACAGGGTCGCGCCGGGGAGCTGTTTTTT
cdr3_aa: CASSRQGRAGELFF

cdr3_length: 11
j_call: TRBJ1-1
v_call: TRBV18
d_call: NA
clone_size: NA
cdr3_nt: TGTGCCAGCTCCCTGGGGCCTGAAGCTTTCTTT
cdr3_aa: CASSLGPEAFF

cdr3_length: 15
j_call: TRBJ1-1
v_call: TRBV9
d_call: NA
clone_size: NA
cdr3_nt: TGTGCCAGCAGCGTAGCTCTTGCAGACATCACTGAAGCTTTCTTT
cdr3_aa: CASSVALADITEAFF

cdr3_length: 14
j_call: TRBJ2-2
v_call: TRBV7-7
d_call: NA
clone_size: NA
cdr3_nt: TGTGCTAGCAGCTTAGAACTGAACACCGGGGAGCTGTTTTTT
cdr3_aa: CASSLELNTGELFF

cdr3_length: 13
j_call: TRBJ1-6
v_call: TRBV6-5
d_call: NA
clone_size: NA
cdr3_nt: TGTGCCAGCAGACCCTCAGGGGATTCACCCCTCCACTTT
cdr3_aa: CASRPSGDSPLHF

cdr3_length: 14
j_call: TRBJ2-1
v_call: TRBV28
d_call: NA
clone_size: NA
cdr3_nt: TGTGCCAGCACCCGACAATCGCTTCACAATGAGCAGTTCTTC
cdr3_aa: CASTRQSLHNEQFF

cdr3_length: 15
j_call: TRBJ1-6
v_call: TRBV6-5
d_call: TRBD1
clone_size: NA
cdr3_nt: TGTGCCAGCAGCTACGGGACAGGGGCCCGATCACCCCTCCACTTT
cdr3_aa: CASSYGTGARSPLHF

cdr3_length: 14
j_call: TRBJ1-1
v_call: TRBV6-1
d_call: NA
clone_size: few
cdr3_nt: TGTGCCAGCAGTGAGGAGCCACCGAACACTGAAGCTTTCTTT
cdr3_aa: CASSEEPPNTEAFF

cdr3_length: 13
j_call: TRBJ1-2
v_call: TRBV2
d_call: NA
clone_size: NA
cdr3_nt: TGTGCCAGCAGTCCAGGGAACACCTATGGCTACACCTTC
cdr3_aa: CASSPGNTYGYTF

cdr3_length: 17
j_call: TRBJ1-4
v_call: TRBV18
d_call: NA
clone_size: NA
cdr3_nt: TGTGCCAGCTCACGAGGGGTGCTTATAGGACAGAGTGAAAAACTGTTTTTT
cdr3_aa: CASSRGVLIGQSEKLFF

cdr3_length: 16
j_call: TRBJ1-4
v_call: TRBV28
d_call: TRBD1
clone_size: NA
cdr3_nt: TGTGCCAGCAGAGGGACAGGCAGACATACTAATGAAAAACTGTTTTTT
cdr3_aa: CASRGTGRHTNEKLFF